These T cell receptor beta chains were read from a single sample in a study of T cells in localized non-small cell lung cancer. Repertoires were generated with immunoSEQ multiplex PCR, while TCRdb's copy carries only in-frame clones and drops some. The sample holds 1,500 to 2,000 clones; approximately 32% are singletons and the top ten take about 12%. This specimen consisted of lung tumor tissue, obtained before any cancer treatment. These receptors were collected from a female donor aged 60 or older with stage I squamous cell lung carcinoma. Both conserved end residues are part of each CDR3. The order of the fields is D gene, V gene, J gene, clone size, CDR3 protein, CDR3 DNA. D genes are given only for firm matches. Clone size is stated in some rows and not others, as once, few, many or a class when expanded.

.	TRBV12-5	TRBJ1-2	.	CASGLSVTQGSRTYGYTF	TGTGCTAGTGGTTTGTCAGTTACACAGGGTAGCCGTACCTATGGCTACACCTTC
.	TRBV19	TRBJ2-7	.	CASSNGSRRRSYEQYF	TGTGCCAGTAGTAATGGTAGTCGTCGGCGCTCCTACGAGCAGTACTTC
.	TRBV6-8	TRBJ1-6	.	CASSHRGPGRDASPLHF	TGTGCCAGCAGTCACCGTGGCCCCGGCAGGGACGCTTCACCCCTCCACTTT
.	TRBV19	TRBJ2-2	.	CASSASNGAGELFF	TGTGCCAGTAGTGCCAGCAACGGAGCCGGGGAGCTGTTTTTT
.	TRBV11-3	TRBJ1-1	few	CASSFNTGGRTEAFF	TGTGCCAGCAGCTTCAACACCGGGGGGAGGACTGAAGCTTTCTTT
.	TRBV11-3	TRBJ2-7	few	CASTLGPLPTYEQYF	TGTGCCAGCACCCTGGGACCCCTCCCTACCTACGAACAGTACTTC
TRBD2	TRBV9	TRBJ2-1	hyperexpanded	CASSPSPNLAGIYNEQFF	TGTGCCAGCAGCCCGAGCCCCAACCTAGCGGGAATTTACAATGAGCAGTTCTTC
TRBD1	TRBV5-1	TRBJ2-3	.	CASSSYQGVSGTDTQYF	TGCGCCAGCAGTTCCTATCAGGGGGTTAGTGGTACAGATACGCAGTATTTT
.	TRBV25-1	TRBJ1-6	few	CASSDEGFNSPLHF	TGTGCCAGCAGTGATGAGGGGTTTAATTCACCCCTCCACTTT
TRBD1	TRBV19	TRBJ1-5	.	CASSIEGASNQPQHF	TGTGCCAGTAGTATCGAGGGGGCTAGCAATCAGCCCCAGCATTTT
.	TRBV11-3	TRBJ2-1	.	CASSLEGIYPDNEQFF	TGTGCCAGCAGCTTAGAAGGGATATACCCTGACAATGAGCAGTTCTTC
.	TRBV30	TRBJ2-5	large	CAWSVGETQYF	TGTGCCTGGAGTGTAGGGGAGACCCAGTACTTC
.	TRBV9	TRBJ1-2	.	CASSVSISDYGYTF	TGTGCCAGCAGCGTATCAATCTCGGACTATGGCTACACCTTC
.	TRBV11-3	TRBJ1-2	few	CASSLVQGVTYGYTF	TGTGCCAGCAGCTTAGTACAGGGCGTAACCTATGGCTACACCTTC
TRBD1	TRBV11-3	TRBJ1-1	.	CASSLWDRTYTEAFF	TGTGCCAGCAGCTTATGGGACAGGACCTACACTGAAGCTTTCTTT
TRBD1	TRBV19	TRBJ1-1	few	CASNDRGMTEAFF	TGTGCCAGTAACGACAGGGGGATGACTGAAGCTTTCTTT
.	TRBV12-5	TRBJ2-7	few	CAISGGYEQYF	TGTGCCATCTCAGGGGGGTACGAGCAGTACTTC
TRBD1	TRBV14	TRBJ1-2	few	CASSQDRGQGANRGYTF	TGTGCCAGCAGCCAAGATCGGGGCCAGGGGGCTAATCGTGGCTACACCTTC
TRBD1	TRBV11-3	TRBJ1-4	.	CASSLEQGANEKLFF	TGTGCCAGCAGCTTAGAGCAGGGGGCTAATGAAAAACTGTTTTTT
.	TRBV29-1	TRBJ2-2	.	CSVEDPGNTGELFF	TGCAGCGTTGAAGATCCGGGCAACACCGGGGAGCTGTTTTTT
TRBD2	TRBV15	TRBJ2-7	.	CATSRAGGNQPYEQYF	TGTGCCACCAGCAGAGCGGGGGGGAACCAGCCCTACGAGCAGTACTTC
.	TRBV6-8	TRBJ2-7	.	CASRGRGLSYEQYF	TGTGCCAGCAGGGGGCGGGGCCTCTCCTACGAGCAGTACTTC
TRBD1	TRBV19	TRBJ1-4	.	CASSIATGLGNEKLFF	TGTGCCAGTAGTATAGCGACAGGGTTAGGAAATGAAAAACTGTTTTTT
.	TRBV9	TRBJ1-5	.	CASSESNSNQPQHF	TGTGCCAGCAGTGAATCTAATAGCAATCAGCCCCAGCATTTT
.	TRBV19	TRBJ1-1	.	CASSTSQDEAFF	TGTGCCAGTAGTACCTCACAGGACGAAGCTTTCTTT
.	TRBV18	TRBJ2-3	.	CASSRADSRNLGTDTQYF	TGTGCCAGCTCACGAGCGGACAGCCGTAACCTCGGCACAGATACGCAGTATTTT
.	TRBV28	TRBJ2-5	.	CASSTQRIQETQYF	TGTGCCAGCAGCACACAGAGAATTCAAGAGACCCAGTACTTC
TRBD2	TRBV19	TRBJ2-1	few	CASSISSGGAVEQFF	TGTGCCAGTAGTATCTCTAGCGGGGGGGCCGTGGAGCAGTTCTTC
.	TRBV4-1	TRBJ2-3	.	CASSQGPSNVATQYF	TGCGCCAGCAGCCAAGGCCCTAGTAATGTTGCTACGCAGTATTTT
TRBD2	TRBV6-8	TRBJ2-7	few	CASSYSDPLISGGLYEQYF	TGTGCCAGCAGTTACTCCGACCCCTTGATTAGCGGGGGGTTATACGAGCAGTACTTC
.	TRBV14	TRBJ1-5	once	CASSPTGYNQPQHF	TGTGCCAGCAGCCCTACCGGTTATAATCAGCCCCAGCATTTT
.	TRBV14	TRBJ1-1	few	CASSQATDREAFF	TGTGCCAGCAGCCAAGCCACCGACAGGGAAGCTTTCTTT
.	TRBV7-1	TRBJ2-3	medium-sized	CASSPGEKTDTQYF	TGTGCCAGCAGCCCAGGGGAGAAAACAGATACGCAGTATTTT
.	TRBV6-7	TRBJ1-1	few	CASSKDTLGLF	TGTGCCAGCAGTAAGGACACTCTAGGTCTCTTT
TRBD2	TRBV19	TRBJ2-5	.	CASSSTGGQETQYF	TGTGCCAGTAGCTCGACGGGGGGGCAGGAGACCCAGTACTTC
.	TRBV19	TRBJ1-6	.	CASSIDRSSYNSPLHF	TGTGCCAGTAGTATTGACAGGAGCTCCTATAATTCACCCCTCCACTTT
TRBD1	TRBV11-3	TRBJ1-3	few	CASSSGTGGPVDTIYF	TGTGCCAGCAGCTCCGGGACAGGGGGCCCGGTGGACACCATATATTTT
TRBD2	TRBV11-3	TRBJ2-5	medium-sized	CASSPGGGVETQYF	TGTGCCAGCAGCCCCGGCGGGGGGGTTGAGACCCAGTACTTC
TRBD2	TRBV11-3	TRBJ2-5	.	CASSLGAGGETQYF	TGTGCCAGCAGCTTAGGGGCGGGAGGGGAGACCCAGTACTTC
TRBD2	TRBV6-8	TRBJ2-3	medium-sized	CASMRLAGSTDTQYF	TGTGCCAGCATGAGACTAGCGGGGAGCACAGATACGCAGTATTTT
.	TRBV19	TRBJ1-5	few	CASSGADIKNRPQHF	TGTGCCAGTAGTGGGGCCGACATAAAGAATCGGCCCCAGCATTTT